The 25 T cell receptor beta chains presented below share a single source sample, sequenced in a study of blood T cell repertoires in COVID-19. Generated by immunoSEQ multiplex PCR, the TCRdb table keeps only in-frame clones and is missing some. This table has 50,000 to 60,000 clones, roughly nine tenths appearing once. The material sequenced was peripheral blood. The receptors originated from a man between 60 and 75 years old with acute or convalescent COVID-19.

The chain carries TRBV6-5 and TRBJ1-2, with D tentatively TRBD1 (5 bases). The length of the CDR3 is 15 residues. Germline V gene lookup returns CDR1 MNHEY and CDR2 SVGAGI. Trimming stripped 6 bases from V and 4 bases from J, with 18 bases between. The CDR3 here is CASRSIGVRGYGYTF. CDR3 DNA sequence: TGTGCCAGCAGATCTATAGGGGTTAGGGGCTATGGCTACACCTTC.

The chain carries TRBV19 and TRBJ1-2; TRBD1 matches 10 bases. CDR1 and CDR2 (germline): LNHDA, SQIVND (reference sequence). This CDR3 comprises 16 residues. V trimming: 5 bases; J trimming: 1 base; junction bases outside the gene matches: 7. The CDR3 DNA reads TGTGCCAGTAGTCTTGACGGACAGGGGGGTAACTATGGCTACACCTTC. Protein: CASSLDGQGGNYGYTF. Using reference TRBV19 and TRBJ1-2 for the parts outside the CDR3, the full variable domain is DGGITQSPKYLFRKEGQNVTLSCEQNLNHDAMYWYRQDPGQGLRLIYYSQIVNDFQKGDIAEGYSVSREKKESFPLTVTSAQKNPTAFYLCASSLDGQGGNYGYTFGSGTRLTVV.

The rearrangement uses TRBV5-1 and TRBJ2-7; 8 bases are a match to TRBD1. The CDR3 loop spans 15 amino acids. CDR1 is SGHRS and CDR2 is YFSETQ in the germline V gene. Germline trimming cut 5 bases from V and 2 bases from J; bases unmatched to any gene: 9. Here the CDR3 reads CASSREGDRPYEQYF. CDR3 bases: TGCGCCAGCAGTCGCGAGGGGGACAGGCCCTACGAGCAGTACTTC.

The chain couples TRBV6-2 or TRBV6-3 to TRBJ2-1; D is ambiguous. In germline, CDR1 is MNHEY, CDR2 SVGEGT. The CDR3 consists of 13 residues. V shed 0 bases and J shed 9 bases, with 9 bases lying between them. The CDR3 spells CASSYSNQAEQFF. For the CDR3, the DNA is TGTGCCAGCAGTTACTCGAATCAGGCTGAGCAGTTCTTC.

This clone was detected only a few times. The V and J genes are TRBV7-2 and TRBJ1-6; 8 nucleotides match TRBD1. Germline V gene lookup returns CDR1 SGHTA and CDR2 FQGNSA. Losses at the gene ends were 2 bases for V and 7 bases for J; bases not matched to a gene: 7. The CDR3 has 16 residues. Written as DNA, the CDR3 is TGTGCCAGCAGCTTAACACTGACAGGGGCGAATTCACCCCTCCACTTT. This sequence encodes CASSLTLTGANSPLHF.

The J gene is TRBJ1-5, the V gene TRBV19; 9 bases map to TRBD1. CDR1 and CDR2 (germline): LNHDA, SQIVND (reference sequence). The trim removed 6 bases at V and 2 bases at J, leaving 8 bases unmatched. This CDR3 comprises 16 residues. The CDR3 sequence is CASRLGTGRGNQPQHF. The DNA of the CDR3 is TGTGCCAGTAGACTCGGGACAGGGAGAGGCAATCAGCCCCAGCATTTT.

V is TRBV7-2 and J is TRBJ2-7; D remains ambiguous. V dropped 5 bases and J dropped 6 bases, with 11 bases sitting between them. CDR3 size: 12 residues. Germline CDR1 SGHTA, CDR2 FQGNSA. The CDR3 spells CASSLSPGEQYF. CDR3 nucleotide sequence: TGTGCCAGCAGCCTCTCGCCAGGCGAGCAGTACTTC.

The rearrangement joins TRBV3-1 (or the pseudogene TRBV3-2) to TRBJ2-1; TRBD1 is a possible D gene (6 bases). The CDR3 is 14 amino acids. Germline assignment: CDR1 LGHDT and CDR2 YNNKEL (reference sequence). Trimming stripped 4 bases from V and 3 bases from J, with 10 bases between. In DNA form, the CDR3 reads TGTGCCAGCAGCCCAGCAGGGGTCTACAATGAGCAGTTCTTC. Protein product: CASSPAGVYNEQFF.

The chain uses TRBV29-1 and TRBJ1-2; 9 nucleotides line up with TRBD1. Germline CDR1 is SQVTM and CDR2 is ANQGSEA. The CDR3 sequence is 14 residues long. Trimming cost V 4 bases and J 6 bases; bases outside gene matches: 9. The CDR3 DNA sequence: TGCAGCGTTGTTTCATGGGACAGGGCGGATGGCTACACCTTC. It yields the protein CSVVSWDRADGYTF.

This rearrangement joins TRBV12-2 to TRBJ2-3; TRBD1, as called in the table, went unchecked against the DNA. TRBV12-2 is tagged as a pseudogene. The CDR3 spans 17 residues. The CDR3 sequence is CASRLAVEPDITDTQYF. In nucleotides, the CDR3 is TGTGCAAGTCGCTTAGCAGTCGAGCCCGACATCACAGATACGCAGTATTTT.

The gene calls are TRBV6-6 and TRBJ1-5; possibly TRBD1 for D (6 bases). Trimming took off 4 bases at V and 4 bases at J, with 14 bases between the two ends. The CDR3 loop spans 15 amino acids. Germline-derived CDR1 and CDR2 are MNHNY and SVGAGI (reference sequence). CDR3: CASSFPLRGNQPQHF. The CDR3 DNA reads TGTGCCAGCAGTTTCCCCCTCAGGGGAAATCAGCCCCAGCATTTT.

The rearrangement links TRBV29-1 to TRBJ1-1, with 8 bases aligning to TRBD1. The CDR3 is 15 residues long. Germline V gives CDR1 SQVTM, CDR2 ANQGSEA. After removal of 3 bases from V and 1 base from J, the junction contained 7 bases not matched to a gene. Here the CDR3 reads CSVDQFDRGNTEAFF. The CDR3, as DNA: TGCAGCGTTGACCAATTCGACAGGGGGAACACTGAAGCTTTCTTT.

The chain couples TRBV27 to TRBJ2-7, with 8 bases identical to TRBD1. Germline trimming cut 0 bases from V and 3 bases from J; bases unmatched to any gene: 10. The germline gives CDR1 MNHEY, CDR2 SMNVEV (reference sequence). The CDR3 loop spans 17 amino acids. The CDR3 DNA reads as TGTGCCAGCAGTTTATCGAACGACAGGGGCAGGAACTACGAGCAGTACTTC. It codes for CASSLSNDRGRNYEQYF.

CDR3 in amino acids: CASRADREVSGANVLTF. CDR3 sequence (DNA): TGTGCCAGCAGAGCCGACAGGGAAGTCTCTGGGGCCAACGTCCTGACTTTC. The chain employs TRBV5-4 and TRBJ2-6; 7 bases agree with TRBD1. V trimming: 5 bases; J trimming: 0 bases; junction bases outside the gene matches: 8. Per the germline V gene, CDR1 is SGHNT and CDR2 is YYREEE (reference sequence). The length of the CDR3 is 17 residues. Combining the CDR3 with reference TRBV5-4 and TRBJ2-6 gives the whole variable domain ETGVTQSPTHLIKTRGQQVTLRCSSQSGHNTVSWYQQALGQGPQFIFQYYREEENGRGNFPPRFSGLQFPNYSSELNVNALELDDSALYLCASRADREVSGANVLTFGAGSRLTVL.

The V and J genes are TRBV18 and TRBJ1-2; 7 nucleotides match TRBD1. The CDR3 is 17 residues long. Germline lookup yields CDR1 KGHSH and CDR2 LQKENI. J was trimmed by 2 bases and V by 3 bases; bases with no gene match: 12. CDR3 protein: CASSPSTGQVTNYGYTF. CDR3 DNA: TGTGCCAGCTCACCCAGTACCGGACAGGTTACCAACTATGGCTACACCTTC.

This chain links TRBV21-1 with TRBJ2-3; TRBD1, the D gene given by the table, was not confirmed from the DNA. TRBV21-1 counts as a pseudogene. This CDR3 is built from 15 residues. CDR3 in amino acids: CASSKAAQSTDTQYF. Written as DNA, the CDR3 is TGTGCCAGCAGCAAAGCGGCACAGAGCACAGATACGCAGTATTTT.

This clone turned up a few times. The rearrangement joins TRBV19 to TRBJ1-5, with a tentative D call TRBD1 (5 bases). With 5 bases removed from V and 0 bases from J, the gap between germline ends came to 14 bases. The CDR3 is 16 residues long. In germline, CDR1 is LNHDA, CDR2 SQIVND (reference sequence). CDR3 amino acids: CASSSWGDVSNQPQHF. CDR3 bases: TGTGCCAGTAGTTCCTGGGGGGACGTTAGCAATCAGCCCCAGCATTTT.

The rearrangement joins TRBV9 to TRBJ2-3; TRBD1 aligns across 7 bases. V lost 4 bases to trimming and J lost 2 bases; unmatched junction nucleotides: 13. The germline V gene has CDR1 SGDLS and CDR2 YYNGEE. The CDR3 loop spans 17 amino acids. The CDR3: CASSQNPGGFATDTQYF. CDR3 nucleotides: TGTGCCAGCAGCCAAAACCCAGGGGGTTTCGCCACAGATACGCAGTATTTT.

The chain combines TRBV7-9 with TRBJ1-3, with D uncertain. V dropped 6 bases and J dropped 0 bases, with 12 bases sitting between them. Germline CDR1 reads SEHNR; CDR2 reads FQNEAQ (reference sequence). The CDR3 runs 15 residues. The CDR3 DNA reads TGTGCCAGCAGACCCTCCGGAGTCTCTGGAAACACCATATATTTT. Amino acid sequence: CASRPSGVSGNTIYF.

V and J are TRBV6-6 and TRBJ2-7; 7 bases agree with TRBD1. V lost 2 bases and J lost 7; bases outside the gene matches: 8. CDR3 length: 14 residues. Germline loops: CDR1 MNHNY, CDR2 SVGAGI (reference sequence). The CDR3, as DNA: TGTGCCAGCAGTTACGCCGACAGGGTCGAAGAGCAGTACTTC. Translated, it gives CASSYADRVEEQYF.

The chain combines TRBV5-1 with TRBJ2-5; 9 nucleotides match TRBD1. Losses at the gene ends were 2 bases for V and 2 bases for J; bases not matched to a gene: 4. The CDR3 runs 15 residues. CDR1 is SGHRS, CDR2 YFSETQ, per germline. The CDR3 DNA reads as TGCGCCAGCAGCTTACAGGGGGCTATTCAAGAGACCCAGTACTTC. As protein: CASSLQGAIQETQYF.

As to this clone: This same CDR3 is encoded by further DNA sequences in the sample. V and J are TRBV5-1 and TRBJ1-4; weak D call: TRBD1 (6 bases). CDR1 is SGHRS and CDR2 is YFSETQ in the germline V gene. V lost 0 bases and J 7 bases, leaving 13 bases between the germline ends. The CDR3 is 15 amino acids. The CDR3 sequence is CASSLVGGAGEKLFF. CDR3 nucleotide sequence: TGCGCCAGCAGCTTGGTAGGGGGGGCTGGTGAAAAACTGTTTTTT.

The chain links TRBV10-3 to TRBJ1-1; 9 nucleotides line up with TRBD1. Germline values: CDR1 ENHRY, CDR2 SYGVKD. The CDR3 has 15 amino acids. V dropped 6 bases and J dropped 1; count of bases not matched to a gene: 6. CDR3 coding DNA: TGTGCCATCAGCGGGGACAGGGTTTCGAACACTGAAGCTTTCTTT. Translation: CAISGDRVSNTEAFF.

The rearrangement uses TRBV5-1 and TRBJ1-4; D is possibly TRBD1 (5 bases). The ends were cut back, 0 bases at V and 8 bases at J, with 11 bases in the middle. The germline V gene has CDR1 SGHRS and CDR2 YFSETQ. The CDR3 is 14 amino acids. The CDR3 is CASSLVQGEEKLFF. In nucleotides, the CDR3 is TGCGCCAGCAGCTTGGTGCAGGGTGAGGAAAAACTGTTTTTT.

V usage is TRBV11-2 and J usage is TRBJ2-3; D is perhaps TRBD1 (6 bases). Trimming shortened V by 3 bases and J by 5 bases, and 9 bases separated the two germline ends. The CDR3 is 13 amino acids. Looked up from germline, CDR1 is SGHAT and CDR2 is FQNNGV. CDR3 residues: CASSLWGQDTQYF. As DNA, the CDR3 is TGTGCCAGCAGCTTGTGGGGACAAGATACGCAGTATTTT.